This T cell receptor beta chain was recovered during a study of cytomegalovirus exposure and HLA in healthy donors. Looking at the study overall: The study's early data release held roughly 91 million unique TCRs from HLA-typed donors. Broader study findings: The number of N-insertions in an Asian-associated ancestry cluster was reportedly below the roughly 670-donor mean in a later analysis. Researchers counted approximately 160 TCR beta chains as cytomegalovirus-associated.

The CDR3 has 15 residues. Looked up from germline, CDR1 is SGHDN and CDR2 is FVKESK. V was clipped by 1 base and J by 3 bases, with 13 bases between them. The PCR ran on 60 Vbeta and 13 Jbeta primers. The table came from immunoSEQ multiplex PCR; TCRdb's copy has only in-frame clones and leaves some out. The sample records roughly 70,000 clones, around three quarters being singletons. With respect to this clone: What it recognizes is unknown.

Healthy donors of bone marrow made up the group. This sequence joins TRBV14 and TRBJ2-7; TRBD1 is a possible D gene (5 bases). The sample comprised PBMCs. The source of this sequence is a man aged 50 to 59 in good health and CMV-seronegative. CDR3 DNA sequence: TGTGCCAGCAGCCAAGTAGCAGGGAAAATCTACGAGCAGTACTTC. It encodes CASSQVAGKIYEQYF.